Below, 16 T cell receptor beta chains from the same sample are listed, as sequenced in a study of Ad26.COV2.S vaccination and SARS-CoV-2 variants. The assay was immunoSEQ multiplex PCR, and TCRdb's table has in-frame clones only and misses some. The table includes hundreds of thousands of clones, around 89% detected once. Described treatment: around 19 received Ad26.COV2.S at low or high dose, single or two shots; roughly five received placebo; per-sample allocation not given. The investigators took samples on day 63 after the first vaccine or placebo injection. The material sequenced was peripheral blood, taken in a trial of Ad26.COV2.S vaccine versus placebo. The receptors were sampled from a person between 18 and 60 years old who received the Ad26.COV2.S COVID-19 vaccine or a placebo.

The V gene is TRBV19, the J gene TRBJ1-2; unclear D gene. CDR1 LNHDA and CDR2 SQIVND come from the germline V gene (reference sequence). Trimming stripped 4 bases from V and 5 bases from J, with 17 bases between. The CDR3 sequence is 15 residues long. CDR3 loop: CASSKRSGLNYGYTF. Here the CDR3 DNA reads TGTGCCAGTAGTAAGAGGTCGGGGTTGAATTATGGCTACACCTTC.

The chain carries TRBV6-6 and TRBJ2-7, with 9 bases matching TRBD1. CDR1 is MNHNY, CDR2 SVGAGI, per germline (reference sequence). With V trimmed by 4 bases and J by 3 bases, 10 bases remained unmatched. This CDR3 spans 16 amino acids. In DNA, the CDR3 is TGTGCCAGCAGTTCGCCGGGACAGGGTGGTTTCTACGAGCAGTACTTC. It specifies CASSSPGQGGFYEQYF.

The chain uses TRBV29-1 and TRBJ1-2; D might be TRBD1 (5 bases). Trimming removed 3 bases at V and 4 bases at J, with 15 bases between. CDR3 length: 14 amino acids. Germline V lookup: CDR1 SQVTM, CDR2 ANQGSEA. In DNA form, the CDR3 reads TGCAGCGTTGAGTTGCAGGCGGGACTCTATGGCTACACCTTC. Amino acids: CSVELQAGLYGYTF.

The V call is TRBV7-9, the J call TRBJ1-2; no definite D call. V dropped 5 bases and J dropped 5 bases, with 18 bases sitting between them. Germline lookup yields CDR1 SEHNR and CDR2 FQNEAQ (reference sequence). The CDR3 spans 15 residues. Here the CDR3 DNA reads TGTGCCAGCAGCAATACCCCAGGTGGCGCTTATGGCTACACCTTC. It codes for CASSNTPGGAYGYTF.

This clone turned up a few times. The chain carries TRBV5-8 and TRBJ2-7, with 7 positions matching TRBD1. Germline values: CDR1 SGHTS, CDR2 YDEGEE. Trimming took 4 bases from V and 5 from J; bases not matched to a gene: 12. The CDR3 extends over 15 amino acids. The CDR3 nucleotides are TGTGCCAGCAGCCTGGGGACAGCTCCCCCCGACGAGCAGTACTTC. Amino acid sequence: CASSLGTAPPDEQYF.

The rearrangement links TRBV5-6 to TRBJ2-5; D not certain. V was shortened by 2 bases and J by 5 bases, with 1 base between the two germline ends. The CDR3 is made up of 10 amino acids. Germline assignment: CDR1 SGHDT and CDR2 YYEEEE. DNA of the CDR3: TGTGCCAGCAGCTTCGAGACCCAGTACTTC. Its protein is CASSFETQYF. Together with reference TRBV5-6 and TRBJ2-5, the CDR3 gives the full variable domain: DAGVTQSPTHLIKTRGQQVTLRCSPKSGHDTVSWYQQALGQGPQFIFQYYEEEERQRGNFPDRFSGHQFPNYSSELNVNALLLGDSALYLCASSFETQYFGPGTRLLVL.

This chain connects TRBV12-3 or TRBV12-4 to TRBJ1-2; D remains ambiguous. The CDR3 contains 13 residues. V dropped 4 bases and J dropped 5 bases, with 11 bases sitting between them. Here the CDR3 reads CASSSAGGYGYTF. DNA for the CDR3: TGTGCCAGCAGTTCGGCAGGCGGTTATGGCTACACCTTC.

The table lists this clone with a few counts. V gene TRBV6-2 or TRBV6-3 combines with J gene TRBJ2-3; TRBD1 is a possible D gene (6 bases). CDR1 is MNHEY and CDR2 is SVGEGT in the germline V gene. With 5 bases removed from V and 0 bases from J, the gap between germline ends came to 12 bases. The CDR3 is 15 amino acids. DNA of the CDR3: TGTGCCAGCAGTCCGGGACACCATAGCACAGATACGCAGTATTTT. This gives the protein CASSPGHHSTDTQYF.

The chain has TRBV15 and TRBJ2-1; 7 bases agree with TRBD1. The CDR3 runs 14 residues. Trimming took 3 bases from V and 8 from J; bases not matched to a gene: 7. The germline gives CDR1 LNHNV, CDR2 YYDKDF (reference sequence). In DNA form, the CDR3 reads TGTGCCACCAGCAGGGGGCGAGGGGGCGATGAGCAGTTCTTC. Protein: CATSRGRGGDEQFF.

This rearrangement joins TRBV6-5 to TRBJ2-7; D unresolved. The germline V gene has CDR1 MNHEY and CDR2 SVGAGI. There are 14 residues in the CDR3. Trimming cost V 4 bases and J 6 bases, with 16 bases left between them. The CDR3 DNA is TGTGCCAGCAGTTTTCTTGGCAGTTCTCGCGAGCAGTACTTC. Its translation: CASSFLGSSREQYF.

V and J are TRBV5-1 and TRBJ2-6; 7 nucleotides agree with TRBD2. This CDR3 is built from 14 residues. From germline, CDR1 is SGHRS and CDR2 YFSETQ. J was trimmed by 3 bases and V by 7 bases; bases with no gene match: 4. The CDR3 spells CASGGVDGANVLTF. The CDR3 bases are TGCGCCAGCGGGGGGGTAGATGGGGCCAACGTCCTGACTTTC.

The sample holds one count of this clone. The gene calls are TRBV4-2 and TRBJ2-2, with D maybe TRBD1 (6 bases). The germline CDR1 and CDR2 sequences are LGHNA and YNFKEQ. V gave up 4 bases and J gave up 0 bases, with 15 bases separating them. The CDR3 is 17 residues long. Here the CDR3 reads CASSPHTTGTNTGELFF. DNA of the CDR3: TGTGCCAGCAGCCCCCATACCACAGGGACGAACACCGGGGAGCTGTTTTTT.

J is TRBJ2-1 and V is TRBV18; 11 bases line up with TRBD2. The V gene's germline CDR1 is KGHSH and CDR2 LQKENI. This CDR3 is built from 15 residues. The J segment lost 9 bases and the V segment lost 2 bases, leaving 6 bases of the junction unmatched. CDR3 in DNA: TGTGCCAGCTCACCAATCCAACTAGCGGGAGTTGAGCAGTTCTTC. It translates to CASSPIQLAGVEQFF.

V is TRBV6-5 and J is TRBJ2-7; a weak D match, TRBD1 (5 bases). Trimming shortened V by 6 bases and J by 1 base, and 16 bases separated the two germline ends. Germline CDR1 and CDR2: MNHEY and SVGAGI. The CDR3 runs to 15 residues. This chain's CDR3 is CASSLDTLASYEQYF. CDR3 in DNA: TGTGCCAGCAGCCTGGACACATTGGCGTCCTACGAGCAGTACTTC.

This chain links TRBV25-1 with TRBJ2-1, with 7 bases fitting TRBD2. The V gene's germline CDR1 is MGHDK and CDR2 SYGVNS. This CDR3 is built from 15 residues. V shed 2 bases and J 7 bases; nucleotides not matched to a gene: 8. CDR3 bases: TGTGCCAGCAGTGAAGGAGAGGGAGGGACGAATGAGCAGTTCTTC. Its translation: CASSEGEGGTNEQFF.

The table lists this clone with a few counts. J is TRBJ2-2 and V is TRBV18, with TRBD2 matching 9 bases. This CDR3 is 15 amino acids long. The J segment lost 4 bases and the V segment lost 2 bases, leaving 2 bases of the junction unmatched. Germline CDR1 reads KGHSH; CDR2 reads LQKENI. The CDR3 nucleotides read TGTGCCAGCTCACCAGCGGGAGGGACCACCGGGGAGCTGTTTTTT. Translating it yields CASSPAGGTTGELFF. Complete variable domain (other parts from reference TRBV18 and TRBJ2-2): NAGVMQNPRHLVRRRGQEARLRCSPMKGHSHVYWYRQLPEEGLKFMVYLQKENIIDESGMPKERFSAEFPKEGPSILRIQQVVRGDSAAYFCASSPAGGTTGELFFGEGSRLTVL.